This T cell receptor beta chain is drawn from a study of T cell responses to AZD1222 COVID-19 vaccine. Only in-frame clones appear in the TCRdb table, and some are missing; sequencing was by immunoSEQ multiplex PCR. This table has 150,000 to 200,000 clones, roughly 93% appearing once. This TCR came from an adult in good health. The material was peripheral blood, obtained on day 0 of AZD1222 vaccination.

In DNA form, the CDR3 reads TGTGCCAGCAGCCCCCGGGTTGGGACAGGGTCCGCACCCCTCCACTTT. This codes for CASSPRVGTGSAPLHF. The chain recombines TRBV11-2 with TRBJ1-6; 9 bases are shared with TRBD1. The CDR3 is 16 residues long. Germline-derived CDR1 and CDR2 are SGHAT and FQNNGV. J lost 11 bases, V lost 5 bases, and 13 bases had no gene match.